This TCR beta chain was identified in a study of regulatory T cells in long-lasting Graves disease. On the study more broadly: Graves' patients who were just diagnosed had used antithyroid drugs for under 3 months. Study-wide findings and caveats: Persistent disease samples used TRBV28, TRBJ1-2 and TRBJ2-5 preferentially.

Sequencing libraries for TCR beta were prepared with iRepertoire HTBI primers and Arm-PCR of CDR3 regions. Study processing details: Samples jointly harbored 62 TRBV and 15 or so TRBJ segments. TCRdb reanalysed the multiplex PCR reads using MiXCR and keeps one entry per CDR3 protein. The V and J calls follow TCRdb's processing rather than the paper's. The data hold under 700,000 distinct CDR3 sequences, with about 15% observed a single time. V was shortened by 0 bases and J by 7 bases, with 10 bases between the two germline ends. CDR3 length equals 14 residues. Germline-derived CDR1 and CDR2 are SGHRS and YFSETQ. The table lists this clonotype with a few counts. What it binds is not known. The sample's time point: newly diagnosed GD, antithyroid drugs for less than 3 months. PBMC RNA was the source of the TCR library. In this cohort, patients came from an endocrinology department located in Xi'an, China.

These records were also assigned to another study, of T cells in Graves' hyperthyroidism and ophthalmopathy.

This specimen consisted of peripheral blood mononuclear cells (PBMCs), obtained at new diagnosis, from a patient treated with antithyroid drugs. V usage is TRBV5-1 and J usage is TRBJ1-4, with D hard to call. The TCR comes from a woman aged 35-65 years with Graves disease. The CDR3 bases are TGCGCCAGCAGCTTGGAAGGGATTCGTGAAAAACTGTTTTTT. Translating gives CASSLEGIREKLFF.